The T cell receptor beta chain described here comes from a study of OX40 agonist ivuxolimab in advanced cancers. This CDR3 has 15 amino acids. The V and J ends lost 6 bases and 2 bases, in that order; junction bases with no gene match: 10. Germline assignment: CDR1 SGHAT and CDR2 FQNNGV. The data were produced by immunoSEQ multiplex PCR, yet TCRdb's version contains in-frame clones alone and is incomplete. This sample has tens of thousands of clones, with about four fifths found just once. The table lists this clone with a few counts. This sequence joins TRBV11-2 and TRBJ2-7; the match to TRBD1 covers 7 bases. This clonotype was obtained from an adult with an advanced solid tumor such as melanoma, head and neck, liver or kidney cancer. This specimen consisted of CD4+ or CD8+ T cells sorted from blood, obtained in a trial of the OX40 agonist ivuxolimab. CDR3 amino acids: CASSLNPTGTYEQYF. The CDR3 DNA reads TGTGCCAGCAGTTTGAATCCGACAGGGACCTACGAGCAGTACTTC.